Listed here are 9 T cell receptor beta chains from one sample, sequenced in a study of blood T cells in healthy people across ages. For the second PCR, which ran for roughly 6 to 12 cycles, a sample-barcoded 5' primer and a J-beta primer mix were used. TCRdb itself ran the 5' RACE reads through MiXCR, one entry per CDR3 protein. The sample gives about 1 million distinct CDR3 sequences, more than 40% of which show up once; approximately 17% is in the top ten. The sequenced sample was blood. The source is a woman in her sixties or seventies in good health.

The chain links TRBV10-3 to TRBJ1-4; weak D call: TRBD1 (6 bases). The CDR3 has 13 residues. V was clipped by 10 bases and J by 5 bases, with 14 bases between them. Germline V lookup: CDR1 ENHRY, CDR2 SYGVKD. The CDR3 coding sequence is TGTGCCACCTCAACAGGGTTCAATGAAAAACTGTTTTTT. This encodes CATSTGFNEKLFF.

The sample holds many counts of this clonotype. The chain uses TRBV7-2 and TRBJ2-5, with D tentatively TRBD1 or TRBD2 (6 bases each). This CDR3 is built from 16 residues. CDR1 and CDR2 from the germline V gene are SGHTA and FQGNSA. Trimming cost V 2 bases and J 1 base, with 14 bases left between them. DNA of the CDR3: TGTGCCAGCAGCTTATTTCCCGGGGGCCCCCAAGAGACCCAGTACTTC. It encodes CASSLFPGGPQETQYF.

The V and J genes are TRBV12-3 or TRBV12-4 and TRBJ1-5; 9 bases align to TRBD1. This CDR3 is 13 amino acids long. The V segment lost 6 bases and the J segment 7 bases; nucleotides outside the gene matches: 4. The CDR3 spells CASRTGGGQPQHF. The CDR3 nucleotides read TGTGCCAGCAGGACAGGGGGTGGCCAGCCCCAGCATTTT.

This sequence joins TRBV6-1 and TRBJ2-3; a possible D gene is TRBD1 (5 bases). The CDR3 sequence is 15 residues long. V was pared by 1 base and J by 3 bases, with 11 bases between. Germline loops: CDR1 MNHNS, CDR2 SASEGT. The CDR3 sequence: CASSEEGKGTDTQYF. CDR3 nucleotide sequence: TGTGCCAGCAGTGAAGAGGGGAAAGGAACAGATACGCAGTATTTT.

CDR3 sequence (DNA): TGTGCCAGCAGTGAGGGGAGGATGAACACTGAAGCTTTCTTT. This sequence encodes CASSEGRMNTEAFF. The chain recombines TRBV28 with TRBJ1-1, with a tentative D call TRBD1 (5 bases). This CDR3 is 14 amino acids long. Trimming removed 5 bases at V and 0 bases at J, with 10 bases between. CDR1 MDHEN and CDR2 SYDVKM come from the germline V gene.

This clonotype was counted only a few times. J is TRBJ2-1 and V is TRBV4-2; D is possibly TRBD2 (5 bases). The V gene's germline CDR1 is LGHNA and CDR2 YNFKEQ. CDR3 length: 16 residues. V lost 0 bases, J lost 5 bases, and 14 bases lay in between. CDR3 nucleotides: TGTGCCAGCAGCCAAGAGGGAGTATTCCCTAACAATGAGCAGTTCTTC. It yields the protein CASSQEGVFPNNEQFF.

Concerning this clonotype itself: This could be a read error, since a much larger clone is one nucleotide away. The chain employs TRBV6-2 or TRBV6-3 and TRBJ2-5; tentatively, D is TRBD1 (6 bases). The J call is uncertain, as TRBJ2-7 better fits the DNA end. Germline V lookup: CDR1 MNHEY, CDR2 SVGEGT. The CDR3 spans 12 residues. CDR3 sequence (DNA): TGTGCCAACAGTAAGACAGGTAACGAGCAGTACTTC. Translating it yields CANSKTGNEQYF.

This clonotype was seen more than once but under ten times. This chain uses TRBV9 with TRBJ2-4, with TRBD2 as a possible D gene (5 bases). The germline V and J ends were trimmed by 3 bases and 3 bases, with 13 bases remaining between them. Germline lookup yields CDR1 SGDLS and CDR2 YYNGEE. The CDR3 totals 15 residues. The CDR3 loop is CASSADGMGKNIQYF. The CDR3 coding sequence is TGTGCCAGCAGCGCGGACGGGATGGGCAAAAACATTCAGTACTTC.

This clonotype occurred a few times. The J gene is TRBJ2-7, the V gene TRBV6-2 or TRBV6-3; TRBD2 matches 8 bases. J gave up 0 bases and V 2 bases, and 3 bases lay outside the gene matches. Germline CDR1 reads MNHEY; CDR2 reads SVGEGT. The CDR3 is 15 amino acids. In nucleotides, the CDR3 is TGTGCCAGCAGTTACCAGCGGGGGTCCTCCTACGAGCAGTACTTC. As protein: CASSYQRGSSYEQYF.